The 6 T cell receptor beta chains given below trace back to one sample, sequenced in a study of T cells in Graves' hyperthyroidism and ophthalmopathy. TCR beta CDR3 region amplification was performed from RNA transcripts. Initially, a first-round RT-PCR of the TCR CDR3 employed the HTBI primer set. Each CDR3 protein gets one entry after TCRdb re-called the multiplex PCR reads with MiXCR. The sample holds around 300,000 distinct CDR3 sequences, less than 30% seen once. The sample was blood. The receptors were sampled from a man between 40 and 49 years old with Graves' hyperthyroidism that later progressed to Graves' ophthalmopathy.

This clonotype was counted only a few times. The gene calls are TRBV28 and TRBJ2-7; D is ambiguous. CDR3 size: 13 residues. Deletions cut 6 bases from V and 0 bases from J, with 9 bases between. Germline CDR1 and CDR2: MDHEN and SYDVKM. The CDR3 DNA reads as TGTGCCAGCAGCGTGGGCGGCTCCTACGAGCAGTACTTC. Its protein is CASSVGGSYEQYF.

This rearrangement joins TRBV27 to TRBJ2-3; 8 positions match TRBD2. The CDR3 is made up of 19 amino acids. Trimming took 4 bases from V and 4 from J; bases not matched to a gene: 19. Germline CDR1 is MNHEY and CDR2 is SMNVEV (reference sequence). The CDR3 is CASSSGTRGLMTHADTQYF. CDR3 nucleotide sequence: TGTGCCAGCAGTTCCGGGACTAGGGGCCTGATGACCCACGCAGATACGCAGTATTTT.

The genes are TRBV6-1 and TRBJ1-1; D ambiguous. Trimming cost V 6 bases and J 6 bases, with 17 bases left between them. Per the germline V gene, CDR1 is MNHNS and CDR2 is SASEGT. This CDR3 contains 14 residues. The CDR3 spells CASRTRNESPEAFF. The CDR3 DNA reads as TGTGCCAGCAGAACCCGAAACGAGTCTCCTGAAGCTTTCTTT.

There are a few counts of this clonotype. The V and J genes are TRBV6-9 and TRBJ2-4; maybe TRBD1 (6 bases). The CDR3 totals 14 residues. The germline gives CDR1 MNHGY, CDR2 SVAAGI. V was shortened by 1 base and J by 2 bases, with 6 bases between the two germline ends. As DNA, the CDR3 is TGTGCCAGCAGTTATTGGGGGCCCAAAAACATTCAGTACTTC. This codes for CASSYWGPKNIQYF.

This clonotype occurred many times. This chain links TRBV19 with TRBJ1-5; D gene ambiguous. Trimming removed 3 bases from V and 0 bases from J, with 9 bases in between. The CDR3 covers 15 residues. CDR1 and CDR2 (germline): LNHDA, SQIVND (reference sequence). The CDR3 here is CASSIYWNSNQPQHF. The CDR3 region has the DNA TGTGCCAGTAGTATTTATTGGAATAGCAATCAGCCCCAGCATTTT.

This clonotype was detected ten times or more. The rearrangement links TRBV19 to TRBJ1-1; 8 bases match TRBD1. Germline V gene lookup returns CDR1 LNHDA and CDR2 SQIVND (reference sequence). The CDR3 length is 14 residues. V shed 4 bases and J 2 bases; nucleotides not matched to a gene: 3. The CDR3 bases are TGTGCCAGTAGTACGGACAGGGATAACACTGAAGCTTTCTTT. Its translation: CASSTDRDNTEAFF.